This TCR beta chain was profiled in a study of blood T cell repertoires in COVID-19. All enrollees were about 18 to 100 years old and from about 24 US areas. Donors were grouped by their self-reported clinical history. Trimming cost V 5 bases and J 8 bases, with 19 bases left between them. The CDR3 runs to 15 residues. Germline assignment: CDR1 KGHSH and CDR2 LQKENI. Sequencing was performed with immunoSEQ multiplex PCR; in TCRdb, only in-frame clones are kept and a portion is missing. The data show some 300,000 clones, just under 90% seen once. This clone was detected only once. The source material was PBMCs or T cells enriched from blood (not recorded which). The chain couples TRBV18 to TRBJ2-1; D may be TRBD2 (6 bases). The TCR comes from a woman between 50 and 59 years old who had been exposed to COVID-19. The CDR3 region is CASSSRDSRGDEQFF. In nucleotides, the CDR3 is TGTGCCAGCTCATCACGGGACTCAAGAGGGGATGAGCAGTTCTTC.